This entry lists 30 T cell receptor beta chains sequenced from one sample in a study of T cell responses to AZD1222 COVID-19 vaccine. Using immunoSEQ multiplex PCR, the repertoire was profiled, and TCRdb retains in-frame clones only, with some absent. Of 200,000 or so clones detected, 85% to 90% appear once; the ten largest clones hold more than 7%. Sequences were derived from peripheral blood, sampled on day 0 of AZD1222 vaccination. These receptor sequences come from an adult in good health.

The chain employs TRBV4-2 and TRBJ1-5; 7 bases are shared with TRBD1. J was trimmed by 5 bases and V by 2 bases; bases with no gene match: 9. In germline, CDR1 is LGHNA, CDR2 YNFKEQ. The length of the CDR3 is 16 residues. The CDR3 loop reads CASSQSEGARDQPQHF. The DNA of the CDR3 is TGTGCCAGCAGCCAATCCGAGGGGGCAAGGGATCAGCCCCAGCATTTT.

V usage is TRBV7-2 and J usage is TRBJ2-3; the D gene is possibly TRBD2 (5 bases). In germline, CDR1 is SGHTA, CDR2 FQGNSA. Trimming pared 0 bases from V and 1 base from J, leaving 11 bases between. The CDR3 consists of 16 residues. The CDR3 sequence is CASSLARFSGTDTQYF. CDR3 DNA: TGTGCCAGCAGCTTAGCGAGGTTTAGCGGCACAGATACGCAGTATTTT.

This chain uses TRBV5-1 with TRBJ2-2, with 8 positions matching TRBD1. V lost 3 bases, J lost 1 base, and 2 bases stayed unmatched. This CDR3 comprises 15 residues. Germline CDR1 reads SGHRS; CDR2 reads YFSETQ. Here the CDR3 reads CASSSGTGNTGELFF. The CDR3 DNA sequence: TGCGCCAGCAGCTCCGGGACAGGGAACACCGGGGAGCTGTTTTTT.

V gene TRBV7-6 combines with J gene TRBJ2-7; 8 bases match TRBD1. V trimming: 2 bases; J trimming: 3 bases; junction bases outside the gene matches: 6. Germline V CDR1 and CDR2: SGHVS, FNYEAQ. The length of the CDR3 is 15 residues. CDR3 amino acids: CASSLWQGAYYEQYF. The DNA of the CDR3 is TGTGCCAGCAGCTTATGGCAGGGGGCCTACTACGAGCAGTACTTC.

The chain joins TRBV28 to TRBJ1-1; D call uncertain. Per germline, CDR1 MDHEN and CDR2 SYDVKM. The CDR3 consists of 15 residues. Trimming took off 1 base at V and 0 bases at J, with 9 bases between the two ends. CDR3 coding DNA: TGTGCCAGCAGTTTATTAGGGCCCATGAACACTGAAGCTTTCTTT. Translation: CASSLLGPMNTEAFF.

This chain connects TRBV12-3 or TRBV12-4 to TRBJ1-2; D perhaps matches TRBD1 (5 bases). The CDR3 runs to 13 residues. The germline V and J ends were trimmed by 4 bases and 4 bases, with 10 bases remaining between them. DNA for the CDR3: TGTGCCAGCAGTTACCAGGGACGCTATGGCTACACCTTC. This encodes CASSYQGRYGYTF.

This chain links TRBV5-1 with TRBJ1-2; 9 positions agree with TRBD1. The length of the CDR3 is 14 residues. Unmatched junction bases numbered 5, after V lost 4 bases and J lost 4 bases. Germline V lookup: CDR1 SGHRS, CDR2 YFSETQ. CDR3 loop: CASSPGQGGYGYTF. CDR3 bases: TGCGCCAGCAGCCCGGGACAGGGAGGCTATGGCTACACCTTC.

A few counts support this clone. The chain joins TRBV4-1 to TRBJ2-5, with D perhaps matching TRBD2 (5 bases). The CDR3 is 14 residues long. V gave up 4 bases and J gave up 0 bases, with 9 bases separating them. Germline CDR1 is MGHRA and CDR2 is YSYEKL. The CDR3 DNA sequence: TGCGCCAGCAGCCTTGAGGGTTACCAAGAGACCCAGTACTTC. Its protein product is CASSLEGYQETQYF.

CDR3 DNA sequence: TGTGCCAGCAGTGAACTGGCTGCGGCGGGGCCCACAGATACGCAGTATTTT. It encodes CASSELAAAGPTDTQYF. V and J are TRBV6-1 and TRBJ2-3; D perhaps matches TRBD2 (6 bases). Germline assignment: CDR1 MNHNS and CDR2 SASEGT. With 2 bases removed from V and 2 bases from J, the gap between germline ends came to 17 bases. The CDR3 consists of 17 residues.

The chain employs TRBV7-9 and TRBJ1-2, with 8 bases aligning to TRBD1. In germline, CDR1 is SEHNR, CDR2 FQNEAQ (reference sequence). The V gene end was trimmed by 4 bases and the J gene end by 12 bases; junction bases not matched to a gene: 7. The CDR3 loop spans 12 amino acids. The CDR3 sequence is CASSYRDRGNTF. In DNA, the CDR3 is TGTGCCAGCAGCTACAGAGACAGGGGAAACACCTTC.

The chain has TRBV7-9 and TRBJ1-3; D is unresolved. The V end was cut by 6 bases, the J end by 0 bases, with 6 bases between. CDR3 length: 13 residues. CDR1 and CDR2 (germline): SEHNR, FQNEAQ (reference sequence). The CDR3 nucleotides are TGTGCCAGCAGACCGGGCTCTGGAAACACCATATATTTT. Protein product: CASRPGSGNTIYF.

J is TRBJ2-2 and V is TRBV11-1; 10 positions agree with TRBD2. Trimming at V came to 6 bases and at J to 1 base, leaving 5 bases not matched to a gene. The CDR3 consists of 16 residues. Germline assignment: CDR1 SGHAT and CDR2 FQDESV (reference sequence). The CDR3 DNA sequence: TGTGCCAGCAGGATCCGACTAGCGGGGAACACCGGGGAGCTGTTTTTT. It specifies CASRIRLAGNTGELFF.

The rearrangement joins TRBV2 to TRBJ2-5; no reliable D call. Trimming took off 4 bases at V and 5 bases at J, with 11 bases between the two ends. Germline loops: CDR1 SNHLY, CDR2 FYNNEI. The CDR3 extends over 13 amino acids. CDR3: CASSVWARETQYF. DNA of the CDR3: TGTGCCAGCAGTGTGTGGGCCCGGGAGACCCAGTACTTC.

This clone has more than one count but fewer than ten. This chain uses TRBV5-6 with TRBJ1-4; D not certain. This CDR3 region has 16 residues. Trimming pared 4 bases from V and 7 bases from J, leaving 20 bases between. CDR1 and CDR2 from the germline V gene are SGHDT and YYEEEE. The chain's CDR3 is CASSPLSGPAGEKLFF. The CDR3 DNA sequence: TGTGCCAGCAGCCCCTTATCTGGGCCTGCTGGTGAAAAACTGTTTTTT.

This sequence joins TRBV9 and TRBJ2-7; 9 nucleotides line up with TRBD1. The germline gives CDR1 SGDLS, CDR2 YYNGEE. The CDR3 has 15 residues. V lost 0 bases and J lost 1; bases outside the gene matches: 2. The CDR3 is CASSVGGQGSYEQYF. CDR3 sequence (DNA): TGTGCCAGCAGCGTAGGGGGACAGGGATCCTACGAGCAGTACTTC.

The chain recombines TRBV6-5 with TRBJ1-6; D not resolved. Germline V gene sequence: CDR1 MNHEY, CDR2 SVGAGI. Trimming took off 0 bases at V and 8 bases at J, with 8 bases between the two ends. The CDR3 contains 14 residues. CDR3 in DNA: TGTGCCAGCAGTTACTCGGTGGGAGATTCACCCCTCCACTTT. As protein: CASSYSVGDSPLHF.

The J gene is TRBJ1-2, the V gene TRBV5-1; no clear D gene. The CDR3 covers 13 residues. Trimming took 1 base from V and 6 from J, leaving 10 bases between them. The germline V gene has CDR1 SGHRS and CDR2 YFSETQ. CDR3 sequence: CASSLIGEHGYTF. The CDR3 DNA reads as TGCGCCAGCAGCTTGATTGGGGAGCATGGCTACACCTTC.

The CDR3 region is CASSYSWRVYEQYF. CDR3 coding DNA: TGTGCCAGCAGTTACTCTTGGAGGGTCTACGAGCAGTACTTC. The chain employs TRBV6-5 and TRBJ2-7; a weak D match, TRBD2 (6 bases). Germline CDR1 is MNHEY and CDR2 is SVGAGI. CDR3 length: 14 residues. V was pared by 0 bases and J by 3 bases, with 9 bases between.

This clone was detected once. The J gene is TRBJ1-2, the V gene TRBV4-2, with D perhaps TRBD1 (5 bases). V was cut by 1 base and J by 0 bases, with 9 bases left in between. The CDR3 runs 15 residues. Germline CDR1 LGHNA, CDR2 YNFKEQ. The CDR3 coding sequence is TGTGCCAGCAGCCAAGGAGGGACTTCTAACTATGGCTACACCTTC. Its protein product is CASSQGGTSNYGYTF.

Regarding this clone: This same CDR3 is encoded by further DNA sequences in the sample. This chain uses TRBV12-3 or TRBV12-4 with TRBJ1-1; D unclear. V was shortened by 2 bases and J by 5 bases, with 6 bases between the two germline ends. This CDR3 region has 12 residues. CDR3 in amino acids: CASSLPRTEAFF. The CDR3 DNA reads TGTGCCAGCAGTTTACCGAGGACTGAAGCTTTCTTT.

This clone has ten or more counts. V usage is TRBV5-1 and J usage is TRBJ1-1; 7 positions match TRBD1. The ends lost 0 bases at V and 7 bases at J; junction bases unmatched: 6. The germline gives CDR1 SGHRS, CDR2 YFSETQ. This CDR3 comprises 14 residues. The CDR3 loop is CASSLGGGQNEAFF. The CDR3 DNA is TGCGCCAGCAGCTTGGGAGGGGGACAGAATGAAGCTTTCTTT. The full variable domain, in which reference TRBV5-1 and TRBJ1-1 provide the parts outside the CDR3, is KAGVTQTPRYLIKTRGQQVTLSCSPISGHRSVSWYQQTPGQGLQFLFEYFSETQRNKGNFPGRFSGRQFSNSRSEMNVSTLELGDSALYLCASSLGGGQNEAFFGQGTRLTVV.

This clone was seen at least ten times. The genes are TRBV6-1 and TRBJ2-6; no clear D gene. Germline V lookup: CDR1 MNHNS, CDR2 SASEGT. V was trimmed by 1 base and J by 0 bases, leaving 4 bases between them. The length of the CDR3 is 15 residues. Written as DNA, the CDR3 is TGTGCCAGCAGTGAAGAGGACTCTGGGGCCAACGTCCTGACTTTC. This sequence encodes CASSEEDSGANVLTF.

The chain joins TRBV14 to TRBJ1-2; D is uncertain. CDR3 length: 15 amino acids. CDR1 is SGHDN, CDR2 FVKESK, per germline. With 9 bases removed from V and 0 bases from J, the gap between germline ends came to 17 bases. The CDR3 nucleotides are TGTGCCAGTAGACCGGGATTTCCCACTAACTATGGCTACACCTTC. The encoded protein is CASRPGFPTNYGYTF.

CDR3 bases: TGCGCCAGCAGCCCCCGGGGGCTAGCGGGCGGCACAGATACGCAGTATTTT. This encodes CASSPRGLAGGTDTQYF. This chain joins TRBV5-1 and TRBJ2-3, with 8 bases aligning to TRBD2. Germline CDR1 reads SGHRS; CDR2 reads YFSETQ. The CDR3 runs to 17 residues. V trimming: 4 bases; J trimming: 1 base; junction bases outside the gene matches: 11.

On this clone itself: The germline gene is not matched at one end of the junction; a read error may be the cause. The chain combines TRBV5-1 with TRBJ2-1; D tentatively reads TRBD1 or TRBD2 (5 bases each). Germline V gene data show CDR1 as SGHRS and CDR2 as YFSETQ. The CDR3 sequence is 12 residues long. CDR3 in amino acids: CASSSTGPTSIF. DNA for the CDR3: TGCGCCAGCAGCTCCACGGGGCCCACTAGTATCTTC.

This CDR3 is CAGLLPGRGNQPQHF. In DNA form, the CDR3 reads TGTGCCGGACTTCTACCGGGGAGGGGCAATCAGCCCCAGCATTTT. V gene TRBV12-1 combines with J gene TRBJ1-5. TRBV12-1 is listed as a pseudogene. The CDR3 is made up of 15 amino acids.

V and J are TRBV27 and TRBJ2-5; D uncertain. The V gene's germline CDR1 is MNHEY and CDR2 SMNVEV (reference sequence). This CDR3 region has 13 residues. Trimming cost V 3 bases and J 2 bases, with 7 bases left between them. The CDR3 nucleotides read TGTGCCAGCAGTTTGAATTTTCAAGAGACCCAGTACTTC. Amino acid sequence: CASSLNFQETQYF.

This chain joins TRBV13 and TRBJ2-5; maybe TRBD2 (5 bases). CDR3 length: 14 amino acids. CDR1 is PRHDT and CDR2 is FYEKMQ in the germline V gene (reference sequence). Trimming cost V 3 bases and J 1 base, with 9 bases left between them. CDR3 DNA: TGTGCCAGCAGCTTGGGGAGAGGCCAAGAGACCCAGTACTTC. Translation gives CASSLGRGQETQYF.

The genes are TRBV29-1 and TRBJ1-3, with no clear D. The CDR3 is made up of 11 amino acids. CDR1 and CDR2 (germline): SQVTM, ANQGSEA. Trimming pared 1 base from V and 6 bases from J, leaving 4 bases between. The CDR3 reads CSVEGENTIYF. Written as DNA, the CDR3 is TGCAGCGTTGAAGGGGAAAACACCATATATTTT. Full variable domain (rest looked up from reference TRBV29-1 and TRBJ1-3): SAVISQKPSRDICQRGTSLTIQCQVDSQVTMMFWYRQQPGQSLTLIATANQGSEATYESGFVIDKFPISRPNLTFSTLTVSNMSPEDSSIYLCSVEGENTIYFGEGSWLTVV.

The V gene is TRBV4-1, the J gene TRBJ1-1; D uncertain. The CDR3 is made up of 13 amino acids. Germline CDR1 and CDR2: MGHRA and YSYEKL. With 0 bases removed from V and 3 bases from J, the gap between germline ends came to 5 bases. CDR3 region: CASSQERDTEAFF. CDR3 nucleotides: TGCGCCAGCAGCCAAGAGAGGGACACTGAAGCTTTCTTT.